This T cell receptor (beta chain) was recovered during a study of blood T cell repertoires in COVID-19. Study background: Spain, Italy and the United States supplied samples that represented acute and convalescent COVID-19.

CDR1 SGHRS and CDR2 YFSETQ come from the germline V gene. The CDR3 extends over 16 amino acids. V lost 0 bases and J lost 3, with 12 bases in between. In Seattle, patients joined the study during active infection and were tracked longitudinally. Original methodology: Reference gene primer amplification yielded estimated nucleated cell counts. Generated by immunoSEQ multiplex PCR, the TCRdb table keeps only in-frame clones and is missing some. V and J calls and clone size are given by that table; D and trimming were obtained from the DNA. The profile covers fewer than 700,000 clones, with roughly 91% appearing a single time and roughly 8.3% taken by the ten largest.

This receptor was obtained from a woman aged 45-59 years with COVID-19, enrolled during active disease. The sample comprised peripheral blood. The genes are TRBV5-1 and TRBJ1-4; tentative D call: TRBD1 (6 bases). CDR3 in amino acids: CASSLVEQGPNEKLFF. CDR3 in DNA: TGCGCCAGCAGCTTGGTGGAACAGGGTCCTAATGAAAAACTGTTTTTT. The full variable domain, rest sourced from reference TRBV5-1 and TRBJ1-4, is KAGVTQTPRYLIKTRGQQVTLSCSPISGHRSVSWYQQTPGQGLQFLFEYFSETQRNKGNFPGRFSGRQFSNSRSEMNVSTLELGDSALYLCASSLVEQGPNEKLFFGSGTQLSVL.